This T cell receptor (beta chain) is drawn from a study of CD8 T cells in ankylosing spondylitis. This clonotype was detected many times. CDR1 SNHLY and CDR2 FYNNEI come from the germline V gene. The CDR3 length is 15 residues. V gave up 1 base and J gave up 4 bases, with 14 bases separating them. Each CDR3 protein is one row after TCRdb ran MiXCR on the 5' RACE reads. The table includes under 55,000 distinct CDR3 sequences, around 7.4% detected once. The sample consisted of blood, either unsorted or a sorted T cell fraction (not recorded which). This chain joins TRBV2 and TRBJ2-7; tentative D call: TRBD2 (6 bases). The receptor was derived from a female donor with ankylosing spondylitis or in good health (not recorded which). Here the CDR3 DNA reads TGTGCCAGCAGTGAAGTGGGGGGACGGATGTACGAGCAGTACTTC. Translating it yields CASSEVGGRMYEQYF. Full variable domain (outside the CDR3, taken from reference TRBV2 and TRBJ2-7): EPEVTQTPSHQVTQMGQEVILRCVPISNHLYFYWYRQILGQKVEFLVSFYNNEISEKSEIFDDQFSVERPDGSNFTLKIRSTKLEDSAMYFCASSEVGGRMYEQYFGPGTRLTVT.